The next 4 T cell receptor beta chains were all read from a single sample in a study of CD39 and CD103 CD8 tumor-infiltrating T cells. TCRdb's table, derived via immunoSEQ multiplex PCR, lists solely in-frame clones and lacks some. The data hold roughly 15,000 clones, with around 90% observed a single time. Specimen: CD8+ T cells sorted from blood. Noted subset: total memory CD8 T cells (CD45RA-CCR7+/-) from blood or uninvolved lymph node. All receptors come from a human donor with head and neck squamous cell carcinoma.

V usage is TRBV28 and J usage is TRBJ2-7; no clear D gene. The CDR3 has 11 residues. V was pared by 7 bases and J by 1 base, with 5 bases between. The germline gives CDR1 MDHEN, CDR2 SYDVKM. Written as DNA, the CDR3 is TGTGCCAGCACCGATTCCTACGAGCAGTACTTC. Its translation: CASTDSYEQYF.

Of note for this clone: An end of the junction differs from the germline gene, which may be a read error. The CDR3 nucleotides read TGTGCCATCAGCGAGTGGGGGGGAGGCGATCAGCCCCAGCATTTT. It specifies CAISEWGGGDQPQHF. The chain is built from TRBV10-3 and TRBJ1-5, with D perhaps TRBD1 (5 bases). The germline gives CDR1 ENHRY, CDR2 SYGVKD. The CDR3 is made up of 15 amino acids.

This clone was detected a few times. V usage is TRBV5-8 and J usage is TRBJ1-6; D is unclear. CDR3 size: 13 residues. CDR1 and CDR2 from the germline V gene are SGHTS and YDEGEE. Trimming left V 2 bases short and J 7 bases short, with 7 bases between. CDR3 residues: CASSFPGNSPLHF. The DNA of the CDR3 is TGTGCCAGCAGCTTCCCCGGGAATTCACCCCTCCACTTT. Full variable domain (outside the CDR3, taken from reference TRBV5-8 and TRBJ1-6): EAGVTQSPTHLIKTRGQQATLRCSPISGHTSVYWYQQALGLGLQFLLWYDEGEERNRGNFPPRFSGRQFPNYSSELNVNALELEDSALYLCASSFPGNSPLHFGNGTRLTVT.

The chain joins TRBV7-9 to TRBJ2-5, with TRBD2 as a possible D gene (6 bases). CDR3 size: 15 residues. Germline V gene lookup returns CDR1 SEHNR and CDR2 FQNEAQ (reference sequence). V lost 2 bases to trimming and J lost 5 bases, with 15 bases between them. CDR3 sequence (DNA): TGTGCCAGCAGCTTATCTCTAACGGGAGCGGAGACCCAGTACTTC. It yields the protein CASSLSLTGAETQYF.